These 21 T cell receptor beta chains were all obtained from the same sample, sequenced in a study of cytomegalovirus exposure and HLA in healthy donors. PCR involved 60 Vbeta and 13 Jbeta primers. TCRdb keeps only in-frame clones here, not all; method: immunoSEQ multiplex PCR. Of around 53,000 clones listed, around four fifths are singletons. Sequenced input: PBMCs. The receptor source for this set is a man under 40 in good health and CMV-seronegative.

J is TRBJ1-5 and V is TRBV5-7; D is unresolved. TRBV5-7 carries the ORF label, with uncertain function. The CDR3 has 14 residues. V shed 4 bases and J shed 6 bases, with 14 bases lying between them. The CDR3 here is CASSETKSGQPQHF. The CDR3 nucleotides are TGTGCCAGCAGCGAAACAAAAAGTGGTCAGCCCCAGCATTTT.

V gene TRBV19 combines with J gene TRBJ1-5; 8 bases agree with TRBD1. The CDR3 runs 16 residues. Germline loops: CDR1 LNHDA, CDR2 SQIVND (reference sequence). J gave up 5 bases and V 4 bases, and 10 bases lay outside the gene matches. In DNA form, the CDR3 reads TGTGCCAGTAGTACTCAGGGGGCGACGGCCTATCAGCCCCAGCATTTT. Its translation is CASSTQGATAYQPQHF.

The rearrangement joins TRBV11-2 to TRBJ1-1, with no clear D. Trimming shortened V by 5 bases and J by 6 bases, and 13 bases separated the two germline ends. The CDR3 covers 13 residues. Germline loops: CDR1 SGHAT, CDR2 FQNNGV. CDR3 amino acids: CASSRAGYAEAFF. The CDR3, as DNA: TGTGCCAGCAGCCGGGCGGGGTACGCTGAAGCTTTCTTT.

J is TRBJ1-1 and V is TRBV5-1, with TRBD1 as a possible D gene (6 bases). Trimming cost V 4 bases and J 1 base, with 11 bases left between them. CDR1 is SGHRS, CDR2 YFSETQ, per germline. The CDR3 sequence is 14 residues long. The DNA for the CDR3 is TGCGCCAGCAGCGGAACAGGGACGAACACTGAAGCTTTCTTT. It translates to CASSGTGTNTEAFF.

The J gene is TRBJ1-1, the V gene TRBV5-1; D call uncertain. In germline, CDR1 is SGHRS, CDR2 YFSETQ. The length of the CDR3 is 13 residues. The germline V and J ends were trimmed by 0 bases and 4 bases, with 7 bases remaining between them. The CDR3 DNA reads TGCGCCAGCAGCTTGGTGGGAGTCACTGAAGCTTTCTTT. Its protein is CASSLVGVTEAFF.

V and J are TRBV6-1 and TRBJ2-1, with D tentatively TRBD2 (6 bases). V dropped 8 bases and J dropped 12 bases, with 14 bases sitting between them. The CDR3 runs to 11 residues. The germline V gene has CDR1 MNHNS and CDR2 SASEGT. CDR3 coding DNA: TGTGCCAGCGCCACGCCGGGACTGCAGTTCTTC. The encoded protein is CASATPGLQFF.

The chain links TRBV4-2 to TRBJ2-4; the match to TRBD2 covers 9 bases. V was clipped by 0 bases and J by 0 bases; unmatched bases: 6. The germline V gene encodes CDR1 LGHNA and CDR2 YNFKEQ. This CDR3 has 18 residues. The CDR3 here is CASSQDLLAGIAKNIQYF. The CDR3 region has the DNA TGTGCCAGCAGCCAAGATCTCCTAGCGGGGATAGCCAAAAACATTCAGTACTTC.

This clone showed up just a few times. The rearrangement uses TRBV6-6 and TRBJ1-5; maybe TRBD1 (6 bases). CDR1 and CDR2 from the germline V gene are MNHNY and SVGAGI (reference sequence). The ends were cut back, 2 bases at V and 1 base at J, with 6 bases in the middle. The CDR3 loop spans 14 amino acids. This chain's CDR3 is CASSYTGSNQPQHF. The CDR3 coding sequence is TGTGCCAGCAGTTACACAGGGAGCAATCAGCCCCAGCATTTT.

This chain connects TRBV7-2 to TRBJ2-5, with D possibly TRBD1 on 5 matching bases. The V gene lost 1 base and the J gene lost 1 base, with 10 bases spanning the gap. The V gene's germline CDR1 is SGHTA and CDR2 FQGNSA. This CDR3 is built from 15 residues. In nucleotides, the CDR3 is TGTGCCAGCAGCTTAGGTGGCAGGGCCCAAGAGACCCAGTACTTC. It yields the protein CASSLGGRAQETQYF.

The CDR3 sequence is CASSQEVGLAGRTQYF. The CDR3 coding sequence is TGCGCCAGCAGCCAAGAAGTTGGGCTAGCGGGAAGAACGCAGTATTTT. The chain links TRBV4-3 to TRBJ2-3; the match to TRBD2 covers 9 bases. With 0 bases clipped from V and 9 bases from J, the junction kept 10 bases outside the gene matches. Germline V CDR1 and CDR2: LGHNA, YSLEER. The CDR3 extends over 16 amino acids.

This clone was recorded once. The chain uses TRBV10-1 and TRBJ2-1, with a tentative D call TRBD1 (6 bases). CDR1 is WNHNN, CDR2 SYGVQD, per germline (reference sequence). V lost 2 bases to trimming and J lost 3 bases, with 8 bases between them. The CDR3 is made up of 14 amino acids. The CDR3 region is CASSENRVYNEQFF. CDR3 sequence (DNA): TGCGCCAGCAGTGAGAACAGGGTCTACAATGAGCAGTTCTTC.

This clone was recorded once. The chain recombines TRBV21-1 with TRBJ2-2; the table's D call TRBD1 went unverified against the DNA. TRBV21-1 is a known pseudogene. The CDR3 is 15 amino acids. CDR3 protein: CASSKGAGNTGELFF. CDR3 in DNA: TGTGCCAGCAGCAAAGGGGCAGGGAACACCGGGGAGCTGTTTTTT.

The rearrangement links TRBV19 to TRBJ2-1; 10 positions match TRBD2. The V gene end was trimmed by 8 bases and the J gene end by 7 bases; junction bases not matched to a gene: 20. The germline V gene has CDR1 LNHDA and CDR2 SQIVND (reference sequence). The CDR3 sequence is 18 residues long. For the CDR3, the DNA is TGTGCCAGTTCCAATAGGCGTCTAGCGGGAGTTTGGGCTAATGAGCAGTTCTTC. Translating it yields CASSNRRLAGVWANEQFF.

The rearrangement joins TRBV10-3 to TRBJ1-2; 9 nucleotides match TRBD1. V dropped 10 bases and J dropped 7; count of bases not matched to a gene: 22. CDR1 and CDR2 (germline): ENHRY, SYGVKD. The CDR3 spans 17 residues. The CDR3 nucleotides are TGTGCCACCAGGCCCTCGGGACAGGGAGTTCTAAGCGGTGGCTACACCTTC. It specifies CATRPSGQGVLSGGYTF.

The V gene is TRBV19, the J gene TRBJ2-3; TRBD2 aligns across 7 bases. V shed 6 bases, J shed 2 bases, and the junction held 8 bases outside the gene matches. This CDR3 region has 15 residues. From germline, CDR1 is LNHDA and CDR2 SQIVND (reference sequence). The CDR3 here is CASRSQRDDTDTQYF. The CDR3 DNA sequence: TGTGCCAGTAGGTCACAGCGGGACGACACAGATACGCAGTATTTT.

The chain links TRBV6-5 to TRBJ1-2, with D possibly being TRBD1 (6 bases). Trimming shortened V by 5 bases and J by 7 bases, and 14 bases separated the two germline ends. This CDR3 comprises 13 residues. Germline V gives CDR1 MNHEY, CDR2 SVGAGI. The CDR3 spells CASSPLTGFGYTF. The CDR3 bases are TGTGCCAGCAGTCCCCTCACAGGGTTTGGCTACACCTTC.

The chain couples TRBV11-3 to TRBJ2-1; tentatively, D is TRBD2 (7 bases). Germline V gene lookup returns CDR1 SGHNT and CDR2 YENEEA. The V end was cut by 2 bases, the J end by 0 bases, with 17 bases between. The CDR3 runs 18 residues. CDR3 region: CASSLRIGRGRSYNEQFF. The CDR3 coding sequence is TGTGCCAGCAGCTTACGAATAGGGCGGGGGCGCTCCTACAATGAGCAGTTCTTC. Full variable domain (rest looked up from reference TRBV11-3 and TRBJ2-1): EAGVVQSPRYKIIEKKQPVAFWCNPISGHNTLYWYLQNLGQGPELLIRYENEEAVDDSQLPKDRFSAERLKGVDSTLKIQPAELGDSAVYLCASSLRIGRGRSYNEQFFGPGTRLTVL.

The chain links TRBV14 to TRBJ2-1; 8 nucleotides match TRBD2. The CDR3 sequence is 15 residues long. V lost 1 base and J lost 3; bases outside the gene matches: 2. Germline CDR1 reads SGHDN; CDR2 reads FVKESK. CDR3 bases: TGTGCCAGCAGCCAAGTAAGCGGGGGCTACAATGAGCAGTTCTTC. It specifies CASSQVSGGYNEQFF.

The gene calls are TRBV2 and TRBJ2-6; unclear D gene. The CDR3 extends over 15 amino acids. Trimming pared 6 bases from V and 0 bases from J, leaving 9 bases between. Germline V gene data show CDR1 as SNHLY and CDR2 as FYNNEI. CDR3 DNA sequence: TGTGCCAGCAGGTGGCAGGTCTCTGGGGCCAACGTCCTGACTTTC. Protein sequence: CASRWQVSGANVLTF.

This chain connects TRBV30 to TRBJ1-2, with 9 nucleotides matching TRBD1. The V gene end was trimmed by 4 bases and the J gene end by 8 bases; junction bases not matched to a gene: 17. Germline values: CDR1 GTSNPN, CDR2 SVGIG (reference sequence). This CDR3 contains 16 residues. Written as DNA, the CDR3 is TGTGCCTGGAATCCCGGACAGGGGCCCGAAGTAGGGGGCTACACCTTC. It codes for CAWNPGQGPEVGGYTF.

V gene TRBV6-5 combines with J gene TRBJ2-1, with 7 bases matching TRBD2. Germline CDR1 MNHEY, CDR2 SVGAGI. V lost 4 bases and J lost 6; bases outside the gene matches: 3. CDR3 length equals 13 residues. The CDR3 spells CASSWKRGNEQFF. As DNA, the CDR3 is TGTGCCAGCAGTTGGAAGCGGGGCAATGAGCAGTTCTTC.